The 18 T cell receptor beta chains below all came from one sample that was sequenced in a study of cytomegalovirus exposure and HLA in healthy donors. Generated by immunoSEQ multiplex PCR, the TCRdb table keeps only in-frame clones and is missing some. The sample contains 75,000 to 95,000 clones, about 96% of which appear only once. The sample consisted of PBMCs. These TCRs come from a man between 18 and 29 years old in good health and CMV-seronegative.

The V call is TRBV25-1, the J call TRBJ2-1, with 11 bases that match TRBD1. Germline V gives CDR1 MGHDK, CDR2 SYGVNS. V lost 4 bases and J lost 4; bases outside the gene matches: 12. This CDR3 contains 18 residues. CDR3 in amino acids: CASSAQMGQGGGYNEQFF. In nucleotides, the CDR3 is TGTGCCAGCAGTGCCCAGATGGGACAGGGGGGAGGATACAATGAGCAGTTCTTC.

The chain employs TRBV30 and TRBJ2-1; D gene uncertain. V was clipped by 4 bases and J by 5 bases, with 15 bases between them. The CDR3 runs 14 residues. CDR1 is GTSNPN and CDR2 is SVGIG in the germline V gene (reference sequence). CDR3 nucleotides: TGTGCCTGGATCCGTGGGCTAACCAACAATGAGCAGTTCTTC. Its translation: CAWIRGLTNNEQFF.

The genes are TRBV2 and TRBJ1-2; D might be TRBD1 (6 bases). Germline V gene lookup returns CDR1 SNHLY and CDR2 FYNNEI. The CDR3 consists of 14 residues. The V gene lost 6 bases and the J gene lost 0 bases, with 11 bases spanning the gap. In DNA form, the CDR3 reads TGTGCCAGCAGCAACAGGGTGACTAACTATGGCTACACCTTC. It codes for CASSNRVTNYGYTF.

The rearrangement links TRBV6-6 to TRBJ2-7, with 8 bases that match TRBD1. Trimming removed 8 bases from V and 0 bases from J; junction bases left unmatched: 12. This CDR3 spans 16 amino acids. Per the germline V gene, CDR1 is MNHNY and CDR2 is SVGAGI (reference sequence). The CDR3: CASGQLRTGLSYEQYF. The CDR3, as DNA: TGTGCCAGCGGACAATTAAGGACAGGGCTCTCCTACGAGCAGTACTTC.

The CDR3 DNA sequence: TGTGCCAGTAGTACGGGGACTAGCGGGTACAATGAGCAGTTCTTC. It translates to CASSTGTSGYNEQFF. This chain uses TRBV19 with TRBJ2-1; 12 bases are a match to TRBD2. Germline loops: CDR1 LNHDA, CDR2 SQIVND (reference sequence). Germline trimming cut 4 bases from V and 4 bases from J; bases unmatched to any gene: 2. This CDR3 contains 15 residues.

This CDR3 reads CASGETGVRQPQHF. The CDR3 DNA is TGCGCCAGCGGGGAAACAGGGGTCCGTCAGCCCCAGCATTTT. The rearrangement links TRBV10-2 to TRBJ1-5; 7 positions match TRBD1. V shed 8 bases and J 6 bases; nucleotides not matched to a gene: 10. Germline V gene data show CDR1 as WSHSY and CDR2 as SAAADI. The length of the CDR3 is 14 residues.

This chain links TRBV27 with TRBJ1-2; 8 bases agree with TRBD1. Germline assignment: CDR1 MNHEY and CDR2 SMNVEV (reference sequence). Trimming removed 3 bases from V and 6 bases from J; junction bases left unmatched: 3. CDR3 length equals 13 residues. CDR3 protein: CASSFYRGDGYTF. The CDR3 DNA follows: TGTGCCAGCAGTTTTTACAGGGGGGATGGCTACACCTTC.

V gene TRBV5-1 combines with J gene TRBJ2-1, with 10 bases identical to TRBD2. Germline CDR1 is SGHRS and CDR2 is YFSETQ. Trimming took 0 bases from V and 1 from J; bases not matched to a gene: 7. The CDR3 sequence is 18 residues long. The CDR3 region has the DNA TGCGCCAGCAGCTTGGCCGGGGCAGCGGGAGGGTCCTACAATGAGCAGTTCTTC. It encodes CASSLAGAAGGSYNEQFF.

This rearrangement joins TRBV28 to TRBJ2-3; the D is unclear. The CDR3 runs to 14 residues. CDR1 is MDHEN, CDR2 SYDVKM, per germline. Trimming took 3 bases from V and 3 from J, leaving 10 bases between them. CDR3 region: CASSLGRQTDTQYF. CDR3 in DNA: TGTGCCAGCAGTTTGGGCCGGCAAACAGATACGCAGTATTTT.

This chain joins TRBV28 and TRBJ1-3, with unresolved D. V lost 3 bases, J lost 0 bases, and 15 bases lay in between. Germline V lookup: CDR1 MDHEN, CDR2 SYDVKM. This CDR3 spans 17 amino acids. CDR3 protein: CASSLGFSTSSGNTIYF. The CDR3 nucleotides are TGTGCCAGCAGTTTGGGCTTCAGTACGAGCTCTGGAAACACCATATATTTT.

The CDR3 reads CASSLVGGSSYEQYV. The DNA for the CDR3 is TGTGCCAGCAGCTTAGTCGGCGGGAGCTCCTACGAGCAGTACGTC. The gene calls are TRBV7-2 and TRBJ2-7, with 7 bases aligning to TRBD2. The CDR3 contains 15 residues. From germline, CDR1 is SGHTA and CDR2 FQGNSA. Trimming cost V 1 base and J 0 bases; bases outside gene matches: 3.

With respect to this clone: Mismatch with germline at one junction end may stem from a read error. The CDR3 here is CASSSVPGGGGEQFF. The CDR3 DNA is TGTGCTAGCAGCTCCGTTCCGGGAGGAGGGGGTGAGCAGTTCTTC. The chain joins TRBV7-7 to TRBJ2-1; perhaps TRBD2 as D (7 bases). CDR1 is SSHAT, CDR2 FNYEAQ, per germline (reference sequence). This CDR3 has 15 residues. The complete variable domain, with remaining parts taken from reference TRBV7-7 and TRBJ2-1, reads GAGVSQSPRYKVTKRGQDVTLRCDPISSHATLYWYQQALGQGPEFLTYFNYEAQPDKSGLPSDRFSAERPEGSISTLTIQRTEQRDSAMYRCASSSVPGGGGEQFFGPGTRLTVL.

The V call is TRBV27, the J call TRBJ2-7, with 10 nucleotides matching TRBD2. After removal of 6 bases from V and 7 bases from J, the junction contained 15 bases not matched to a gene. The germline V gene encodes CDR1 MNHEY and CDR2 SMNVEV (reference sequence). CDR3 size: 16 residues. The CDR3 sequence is CASRGAGGPKRGEQYF. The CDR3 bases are TGTGCCAGCAGGGGAGCGGGAGGGCCTAAAAGGGGAGAGCAGTACTTC.

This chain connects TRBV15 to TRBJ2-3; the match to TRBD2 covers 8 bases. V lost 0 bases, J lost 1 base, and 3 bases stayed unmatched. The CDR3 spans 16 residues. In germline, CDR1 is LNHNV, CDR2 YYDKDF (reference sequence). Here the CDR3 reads CATSRERREGTDTQYF. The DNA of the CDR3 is TGTGCCACCAGCAGAGAACGGCGGGAGGGCACAGATACGCAGTATTTT. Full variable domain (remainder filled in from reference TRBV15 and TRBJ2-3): DAMVIQNPRYQVTQFGKPVTLSCSQTLNHNVMYWYQQKSSQAPKLLFHYYDKDFNNEADTPDNFQSRRPNTSFCFLDIRSPGLGDTAMYLCATSRERREGTDTQYFGPGTRLTVL.

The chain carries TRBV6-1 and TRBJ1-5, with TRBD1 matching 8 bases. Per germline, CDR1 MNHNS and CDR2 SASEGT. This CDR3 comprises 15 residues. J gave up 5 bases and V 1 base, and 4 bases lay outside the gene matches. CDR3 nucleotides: TGTGCCAGCAGTGAAGGGGGGACAGGTTATCAGCCCCAGCATTTT. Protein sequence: CASSEGGTGYQPQHF.

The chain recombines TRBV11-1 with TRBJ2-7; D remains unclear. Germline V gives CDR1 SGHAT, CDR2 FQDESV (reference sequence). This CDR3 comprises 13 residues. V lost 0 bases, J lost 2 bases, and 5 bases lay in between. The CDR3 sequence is CASSLAATYEQYF. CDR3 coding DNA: TGTGCCAGCAGCTTAGCGGCCACCTACGAGCAGTACTTC.

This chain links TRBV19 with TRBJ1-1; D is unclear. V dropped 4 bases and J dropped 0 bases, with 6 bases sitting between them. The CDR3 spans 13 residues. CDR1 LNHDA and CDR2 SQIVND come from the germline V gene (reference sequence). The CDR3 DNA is TGTGCCAGTAGTAAAATCATGAACACTGAAGCTTTCTTT. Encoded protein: CASSKIMNTEAFF. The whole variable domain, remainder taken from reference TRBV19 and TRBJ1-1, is DGGITQSPKYLFRKEGQNVTLSCEQNLNHDAMYWYRQDPGQGLRLIYYSQIVNDFQKGDIAEGYSVSREKKESFPLTVTSAQKNPTAFYLCASSKIMNTEAFFGQGTRLTVV.

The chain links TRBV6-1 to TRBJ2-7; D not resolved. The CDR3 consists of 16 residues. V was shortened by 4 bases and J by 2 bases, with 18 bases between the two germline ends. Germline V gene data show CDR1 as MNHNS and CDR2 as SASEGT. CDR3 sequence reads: CASSGGSSLTPYEQYF. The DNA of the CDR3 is TGTGCCAGCAGTGGAGGTTCCAGCCTCACCCCCTACGAGCAGTACTTC.